What follows are 32 T cell receptor beta chains derived from one specimen sequenced in a study of T-cell memory formation after mild COVID-19. TCRdb recomputed calls from the 5' RACE reads with MiXCR, one row per CDR3 protein. The sample has about 200,000 distinct CDR3 sequences; under 20% are singletons. Sequencing was done on a sample of PBMCs or a T cell subset sorted from them (not recorded which). The receptor set was obtained from an adult woman who had mild COVID-19 (a few samples of this study predate the infection). Cell type and time point are not known.

The V gene is TRBV4-2, the J gene TRBJ1-2, with D perhaps TRBD1 (5 bases). Germline values: CDR1 LGHNA, CDR2 YNFKEQ. The CDR3 loop spans 15 amino acids. V was trimmed by 3 bases and J by 2 bases, leaving 13 bases between them. In DNA form, the CDR3 reads TGTGCCAGCAGCCAGGCCTCGGGGGACAACTATGGCTACACCTTC. This translates into CASSQASGDNYGYTF.

This chain connects TRBV6-5 to TRBJ2-2; 7 nucleotides line up with TRBD1. The CDR3 sequence is 15 residues long. The junction had 10 bases not matched to a gene; V was cut back by 5 bases and J by 7 bases. CDR1 and CDR2 from the germline V gene are MNHEY and SVGAGI. CDR3 bases: TGTGCCAGCAGTCGGGGAAATAGGGGGCGCGGGGAGCTGTTTTTT. Its translation: CASSRGNRGRGELFF.

The sample holds a few counts of this clonotype. The genes are TRBV7-9 and TRBJ2-2; either TRBD1 or TRBD2 may supply D (5 bases each). Trimming shortened V by 5 bases and J by 11 bases, and 12 bases separated the two germline ends. This CDR3 contains 12 residues. CDR1 SEHNR and CDR2 FQNEAQ come from the germline V gene (reference sequence). This chain's CDR3 is CASSVGTDELFF. The CDR3 nucleotides read TGTGCCAGCAGCGTAGGGACGGACGAGCTGTTTTTT. Variable domain in full (rest from reference TRBV7-9 and TRBJ2-2): DTGVSQNPRHKITKRGQNVTFRCDPISEHNRLYWYRQTLGQGPEFLTYFQNEAQLEKSRLLSDRFSAERPKGSFSTLEIQRTEQGDSAMYLCASSVGTDELFFGEGSRLTVL.

In this sample, this clonotype turned up a few times. The chain uses TRBV2 and TRBJ1-2, with 7 bases matching TRBD1. The junction had 21 bases not matched to a gene; V was cut back by 6 bases and J by 2 bases. CDR1 and CDR2 (germline): SNHLY, FYNNEI. The CDR3 length is 19 residues. The DNA of the CDR3 is TGTGCCAGCAGACCAAAAATCGGGACAGTTAAAATCTTGAACTATGGCTACACCTTC. It translates to CASRPKIGTVKILNYGYTF. Full variable domain (remainder filled in from reference TRBV2 and TRBJ1-2): EPEVTQTPSHQVTQMGQEVILRCVPISNHLYFYWYRQILGQKVEFLVSFYNNEISEKSEIFDDQFSVERPDGSNFTLKIRSTKLEDSAMYFCASRPKIGTVKILNYGYTFGSGTRLTVV.

The chain joins TRBV11-2 to TRBJ2-2; tentatively, D is TRBD2 (5 bases). Trimming removed 6 bases from V and 6 bases from J, with 14 bases in between. CDR3 length equals 14 residues. Germline CDR1 SGHAT, CDR2 FQNNGV. The CDR3 DNA reads as TGTGCCAGCAGGCGACTGGACTCCCCCGGGGAGCTGTTTTTT. This encodes CASRRLDSPGELFF.

The V and J genes are TRBV7-9 and TRBJ2-1; 12 bases line up with TRBD2. The ends lost 1 base at V and 8 bases at J; junction bases unmatched: 6. CDR3 length: 16 amino acids. CDR1 and CDR2 from the germline V gene are SEHNR and FQNEAQ (reference sequence). CDR3 DNA sequence: TGTGCCAGCAGCTTAGTAGAGAGACTAGCGGGAGATGAGCAGTTCTTC. This gives the protein CASSLVERLAGDEQFF.

V is TRBV19 and J is TRBJ1-2; D gene unclear. Trimming took 8 bases from V and 13 from J, leaving 14 bases between them. CDR3 length equals 10 residues. Germline V gene data show CDR1 as LNHDA and CDR2 as SQIVND (reference sequence). As DNA, the CDR3 is TGTGCCAGTGGGCAGGCTTTCTCCACCTTC. Translated: CASGQAFSTF. The complete variable domain, with remaining parts taken from reference TRBV19 and TRBJ1-2, reads DGGITQSPKYLFRKEGQNVTLSCEQNLNHDAMYWYRQDPGQGLRLIYYSQIVNDFQKGDIAEGYSVSREKKESFPLTVTSAQKNPTAFYLCASGQAFSTFGSGTRLTVV.

This clonotype was seen at least ten times. The V call is TRBV7-9, the J call TRBJ1-2; D call uncertain. Per germline, CDR1 SEHNR and CDR2 FQNEAQ (reference sequence). Trimming removed 5 bases from V and 10 bases from J, with 14 bases in between. The CDR3 covers 12 residues. The CDR3 is CASSPALSTYTF. In DNA, the CDR3 is TGTGCCAGCAGCCCAGCCCTGAGTACCTACACCTTC.

The CDR3: CASSLEGPYTNYGYTF. The CDR3 nucleotides are TGCGCCAGCAGCTTGGAGGGGCCTTATACTAACTATGGCTACACCTTC. The rearrangement uses TRBV5-1 and TRBJ1-2, with D tentatively TRBD1 (5 bases). This CDR3 region has 16 residues. Germline lookup yields CDR1 SGHRS and CDR2 YFSETQ. V was trimmed by 0 bases and J by 0 bases, leaving 12 bases between them. The full variable domain, completed using reference TRBV5-1 and TRBJ1-2, is KAGVTQTPRYLIKTRGQQVTLSCSPISGHRSVSWYQQTPGQGLQFLFEYFSETQRNKGNFPGRFSGRQFSNSRSEMNVSTLELGDSALYLCASSLEGPYTNYGYTFGSGTRLTVV.

The table lists this clonotype with a few counts. The rearrangement links TRBV29-1 to TRBJ2-3; 10 bases align to TRBD2. The CDR3 contains 15 residues. Trimming took 6 bases from V and 0 from J; bases not matched to a gene: 6. Germline V gives CDR1 SQVTM, CDR2 ANQGSEA. Here the CDR3 DNA reads TGCAGCGTCGACACTAGCGGGGCTAGCACAGATACGCAGTATTTT. This codes for CSVDTSGASTDTQYF.

The V call is TRBV6-2 or TRBV6-3, the J call TRBJ2-5, with 15 positions matching TRBD2. Germline V gene data show CDR1 as MNHEY and CDR2 as SVGEGT. This CDR3 contains 16 residues. V shed 4 bases and J 5 bases; nucleotides not matched to a gene: 5. CDR3 loop: CASSSAGLAGGETQYF. The DNA of the CDR3 is TGTGCCAGCAGTTCGGCTGGACTAGCGGGAGGGGAGACCCAGTACTTC.

This clonotype was seen a handful of times. The chain couples TRBV7-2 to TRBJ2-1, with D unclear. V dropped 7 bases and J dropped 0 bases, with 13 bases sitting between them. Per germline, CDR1 SGHTA and CDR2 FQGNSA. The CDR3 runs 15 residues. CDR3 nucleotides: TGTGCCAGCATTTCTGGCTGGAGCTCCTACAATGAGCAGTTCTTC. Translating it yields CASISGWSSYNEQFF. The whole variable domain, filled in from reference TRBV7-2 and TRBJ2-1, reads GAGVSQSPSNKVTEKGKDVELRCDPISGHTALYWYRQSLGQGLEFLIYFQGNSAPDKSGLPSDRFSAERTGGSVSTLTIQRTQQEDSAVYLCASISGWSSYNEQFFGPGTRLTVL.

The chain combines TRBV24-1 with TRBJ2-1; 7 bases match TRBD2. The ends lost 0 bases at V and 10 bases at J; junction bases unmatched: 8. Germline V gene data show CDR1 as KGHDR and CDR2 as SFDVKD. CDR3 length: 15 amino acids. CDR3 residues: CATSDLTGGPHEQFF. CDR3 in DNA: TGTGCCACCAGTGATTTGACGGGGGGACCACACGAGCAGTTCTTC.

The gene calls are TRBV5-1 and TRBJ1-2; maybe TRBD1 (6 bases). Germline lookup yields CDR1 SGHRS and CDR2 YFSETQ. The germline V and J ends were trimmed by 4 bases and 4 bases, with 14 bases remaining between them. The CDR3 runs 14 residues. CDR3 loop: CASSADSPSYGYTF. The CDR3 nucleotides are TGCGCCAGCAGCGCGGACAGCCCCAGCTATGGCTACACCTTC. Together with reference TRBV5-1 and TRBJ1-2, the CDR3 gives the full variable domain: KAGVTQTPRYLIKTRGQQVTLSCSPISGHRSVSWYQQTPGQGLQFLFEYFSETQRNKGNFPGRFSGRQFSNSRSEMNVSTLELGDSALYLCASSADSPSYGYTFGSGTRLTVV.

J is TRBJ1-2 and V is TRBV7-3; no reliable D call. The CDR3 totals 13 residues. Trimming took off 4 bases at V and 0 bases at J, with 6 bases between the two ends. Germline V gene lookup returns CDR1 SGHTA and CDR2 FQGTGA. The CDR3 DNA is TGTGCCAGCAGCTACGGCCCTAACTATGGCTACACCTTC. Translation: CASSYGPNYGYTF.

This clonotype was seen a handful of times. The chain is built from TRBV7-2 and TRBJ1-2, with D possibly matching TRBD1 (5 bases). CDR1 is SGHTA, CDR2 FQGNSA, per germline. The CDR3 loop spans 15 amino acids. The V and J ends lost 1 base and 2 bases respectively, with 11 bases between them. In DNA, the CDR3 is TGTGCCAGCAGCTTAGTAGCGGGGCCCAACTATGGCTACACCTTC. Its translation: CASSLVAGPNYGYTF.

As regards this clonotype: A much larger clonotype is one base distant, so this may be a read error. The chain combines TRBV7-9 with TRBJ2-7; D assignment may be TRBD1 or TRBD2 (6 bases each). This CDR3 has 15 amino acids. The V gene's germline CDR1 is SEHNR and CDR2 FQNEAQ (reference sequence). The CDR3 loop reads CASSGGPGVLYEQHF. As DNA, the CDR3 is TGTGCCAGCAGCGGGGGGCCGGGCGTCCTCTACGAGCAGCACTTC.

The chain links TRBV5-1 to TRBJ1-1; maybe TRBD1 (5 bases). Germline V gene data show CDR1 as SGHRS and CDR2 as YFSETQ. This CDR3 has 14 amino acids. Trimming removed 1 base from V and 3 bases from J, with 10 bases in between. The CDR3 sequence is CASSLSGGDTEAFF. The CDR3 bases are TGCGCCAGCAGCTTGTCCGGGGGAGACACTGAAGCTTTCTTT.

In this sample, this clonotype turned up a few times. The chain links TRBV7-2 to TRBJ1-6; weak D call: TRBD1 (5 bases). The V gene lost 2 bases and the J gene lost 0 bases, with 8 bases spanning the gap. This CDR3 contains 16 residues. Per germline, CDR1 SGHTA and CDR2 FQGNSA. DNA of the CDR3: TGTGCCAGCAGCTTATGGGGGAGCTCCTATAATTCACCCCTCCACTTT. It yields the protein CASSLWGSSYNSPLHF.

This clonotype appeared a single time. The genes are TRBV12-3 or TRBV12-4 and TRBJ1-4; no definite D call. The CDR3 spans 14 residues. Trimming removed 4 bases from V and 8 bases from J, with 14 bases in between. In DNA, the CDR3 is TGTGCCAGCAGTTCATGGGGAGAGGCGGAAAAACTGTTTTTT. Translation gives CASSSWGEAEKLFF.

This chain connects TRBV2 to TRBJ1-6; D is perhaps TRBD1 (6 bases). CDR1 and CDR2 from the germline V gene are SNHLY and FYNNEI. Trimming took 6 bases from V and 10 from J, leaving 19 bases between them. The CDR3 extends over 15 amino acids. The CDR3 bases are TGTGCCAGCAGGAAGACGGACAGCATGGAGTCACCCCTCCACTTT. Amino acids: CASRKTDSMESPLHF.

The rearrangement links TRBV19 to TRBJ2-3; D remains ambiguous. Germline V gene data show CDR1 as LNHDA and CDR2 as SQIVND (reference sequence). The CDR3 sequence is 14 residues long. The V gene lost 3 bases and the J gene lost 2 bases, with 9 bases spanning the gap. CDR3 region: CASSIQWSTDTQYF. DNA for the CDR3: TGTGCCAGTAGTATTCAATGGTCCACAGATACGCAGTATTTT.

This rearrangement joins TRBV12-3 or TRBV12-4 to TRBJ2-4; D might be TRBD2 (5 bases). V was shortened by 2 bases and J by 7 bases, with 12 bases between the two germline ends. The CDR3 has 14 amino acids. CDR3 coding DNA: TGTGCCAGCAGTTTACGGGGTACGGGGAACATTCAGTACTTC. It translates to CASSLRGTGNIQYF.

The V and J genes are TRBV19 and TRBJ1-1; TRBD1 matches 7 bases. Germline V gives CDR1 LNHDA, CDR2 SQIVND (reference sequence). J was trimmed by 6 bases and V by 8 bases; bases with no gene match: 12. The CDR3 sequence is 14 residues long. The CDR3: CASGSNRGSPEAFF. The CDR3 bases are TGTGCCAGTGGGTCAAACAGGGGATCCCCTGAAGCTTTCTTT. The variable domain in full, with the rest retrieved from reference TRBV19 and TRBJ1-1, is DGGITQSPKYLFRKEGQNVTLSCEQNLNHDAMYWYRQDPGQGLRLIYYSQIVNDFQKGDIAEGYSVSREKKESFPLTVTSAQKNPTAFYLCASGSNRGSPEAFFGQGTRLTVV.

This clonotype showed up just a few times. The chain couples TRBV19 to TRBJ2-1, with TRBD2 as a possible D gene (5 bases). V was shortened by 6 bases and J by 12 bases, with 15 bases between the two germline ends. CDR1 and CDR2 (germline): LNHDA, SQIVND (reference sequence). There are 12 residues in the CDR3. The CDR3 DNA reads TGTGCCAGTAGAGACCCGGGATATCCGCAGTTCTTC. It encodes CASRDPGYPQFF.

The chain carries TRBV12-3 or TRBV12-4 and TRBJ1-2; 11 positions agree with TRBD1. The CDR3 consists of 13 residues. The trim removed 5 bases at V and 7 bases at J, leaving 3 bases unmatched. CDR3 in amino acids: CASSEDRGRGYTF. As DNA, the CDR3 is TGTGCCAGCAGTGAGGACAGGGGGCGTGGCTACACCTTC.

This clonotype was counted only a few times. V gene TRBV29-1 combines with J gene TRBJ1-2; 10 bases map to TRBD1. Trimming cost V 3 bases and J 5 bases; bases outside gene matches: 6. CDR1 is SQVTM, CDR2 ANQGSEA, per germline. The CDR3 runs 14 residues. This CDR3 reads CSVDDRQGAYGYTF. The CDR3 DNA reads TGCAGCGTTGATGACCGACAGGGGGCGTATGGCTACACCTTC.

This clonotype was seen at least ten times. The rearrangement uses TRBV6-5 and TRBJ2-6; D gene ambiguous. CDR3 length equals 15 residues. The germline V gene encodes CDR1 MNHEY and CDR2 SVGAGI. Trimming removed 5 bases at V and 2 bases at J, with 10 bases between. The CDR3 region has the DNA TGTGCCAGCAGTGACGGGTCCGCTGGGGCCAACGTCCTGACTTTC. Protein product: CASSDGSAGANVLTF.

This chain joins TRBV5-1 and TRBJ1-2, with TRBD1 as a possible D gene (5 bases). There are 15 residues in the CDR3. The V gene lost 0 bases and the J gene lost 4 bases, with 13 bases spanning the gap. In germline, CDR1 is SGHRS, CDR2 YFSETQ. DNA of the CDR3: TGCGCCAGCAGCTTGGACTCAGGGTCGAGCTATGGCTACACCTTC. This encodes CASSLDSGSSYGYTF.

The CDR3: CATSRRPGQGAGQPQHF. Written as DNA, the CDR3 is TGTGCCACCAGCAGACGGCCGGGGCAGGGGGCGGGTCAGCCCCAGCATTTT. The rearrangement links TRBV15 to TRBJ1-5; TRBD1 matches at 8 bases. The CDR3 sequence is 17 residues long. Germline CDR1 LNHNV, CDR2 YYDKDF (reference sequence). Germline trimming cut 2 bases from V and 6 bases from J; bases unmatched to any gene: 12.

The J gene is TRBJ1-5, the V gene TRBV7-8, with 10 positions matching TRBD1. Per germline, CDR1 SGHVS and CDR2 FQNEAQ. The V segment lost 4 bases and the J segment 9 bases; nucleotides outside the gene matches: 6. This CDR3 has 14 residues. CDR3 residues: CASSSGQGVGPQHF. The CDR3, as DNA: TGTGCCAGCAGCTCAGGACAGGGGGTAGGGCCCCAGCATTTT.

CDR3 nucleotide sequence: TGCGCCAGCAGCTCCACCCATCCTGGGGATGAGCAGTTCTTC. It codes for CASSSTHPGDEQFF. This chain connects TRBV5-1 to TRBJ2-1, with D hard to call. The CDR3 is 14 amino acids. The V and J ends lost 3 bases and 8 bases respectively, with 15 bases between them. Germline CDR1 is SGHRS and CDR2 is YFSETQ.